This T cell receptor beta chain comes out of a study of CD8 T cells in Susac syndrome. V shed 8 bases and J shed 8 bases, with 25 bases lying between them. This CDR3 is built from 15 residues. CDR1 and CDR2 (germline): GTSNPN, SVGIG (reference sequence). The authors reverse transcribed roughly 0.5 to 1 ug RNA with random hexamers. The TCR beta CDR3 was amplified by immunoSEQ multiplex PCR across 54 Vbeta, 13 Jbeta. TCRdb passed the immunoSEQ multiplex PCR reads through MiXCR, listing each CDR3 protein once. The data hold 200,000 to 250,000 distinct CDR3 sequences, with about 94% observed a single time.

The chain uses TRBV30 and TRBJ2-1, with a tentative D call TRBD1 (6 bases). The sequence derives from a human donor with Susac syndrome. Sequencing was carried out using CD4+ T cells from PBMCs. The chain's CDR3 is CARNLFPGQHDEQFF. The DNA of the CDR3 is TGTGCCCGGAACCTCTTTCCGGGACAACACGATGAGCAGTTCTTC. The full variable domain, with the rest looked up from reference TRBV30 and TRBJ2-1, is SQTIHQWPATLVQPVGSPLSLECTVEGTSNPNLYWYRQAAGRGLQLLFYSVGIGQISSEVPQNLSASRPQDRQFILSSKKLLLSDSGFYLCARNLFPGQHDEQFFGPGTRLTVL.